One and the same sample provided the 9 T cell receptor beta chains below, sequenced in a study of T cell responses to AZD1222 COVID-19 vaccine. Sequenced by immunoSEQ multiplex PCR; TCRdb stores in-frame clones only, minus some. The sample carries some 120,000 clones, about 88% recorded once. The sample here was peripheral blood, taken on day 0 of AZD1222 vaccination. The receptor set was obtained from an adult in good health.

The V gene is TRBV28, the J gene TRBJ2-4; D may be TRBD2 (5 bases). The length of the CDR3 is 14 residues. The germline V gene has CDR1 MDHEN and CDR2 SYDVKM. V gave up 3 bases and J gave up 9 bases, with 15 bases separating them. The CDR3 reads CASSFPSSRGIQYF. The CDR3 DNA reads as TGTGCCAGCAGTTTCCCCTCGTCCCGGGGCATTCAGTACTTC.

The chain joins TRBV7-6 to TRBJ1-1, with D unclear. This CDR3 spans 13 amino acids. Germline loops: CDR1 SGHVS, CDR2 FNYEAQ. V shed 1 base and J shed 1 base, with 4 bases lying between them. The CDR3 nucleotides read TGTGCCAGCAGCTTAGGTCAGAACACTGAAGCTTTCTTT. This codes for CASSLGQNTEAFF.

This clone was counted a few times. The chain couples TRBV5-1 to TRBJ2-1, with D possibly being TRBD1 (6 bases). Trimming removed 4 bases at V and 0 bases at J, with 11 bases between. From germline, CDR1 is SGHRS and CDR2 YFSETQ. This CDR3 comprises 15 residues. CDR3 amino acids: CASSVQGSSYNEQFF. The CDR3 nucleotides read TGCGCCAGCAGCGTCCAGGGGAGCTCCTACAATGAGCAGTTCTTC. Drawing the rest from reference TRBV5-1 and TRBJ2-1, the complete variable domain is KAGVTQTPRYLIKTRGQQVTLSCSPISGHRSVSWYQQTPGQGLQFLFEYFSETQRNKGNFPGRFSGRQFSNSRSEMNVSTLELGDSALYLCASSVQGSSYNEQFFGPGTRLTVL.

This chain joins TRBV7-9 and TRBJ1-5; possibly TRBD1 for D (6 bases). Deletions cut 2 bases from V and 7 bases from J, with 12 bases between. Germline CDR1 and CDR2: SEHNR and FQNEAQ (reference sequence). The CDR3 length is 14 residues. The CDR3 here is CASSLFGGGQPQHF. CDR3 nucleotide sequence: TGTGCCAGCAGCTTATTTGGGGGCGGACAGCCCCAGCATTTT.

The CDR3 loop reads CASSPVTDTEAFF. CDR3 DNA sequence: TGTGCCAGCTCACCAGTGACCGACACTGAAGCTTTCTTT. The chain has TRBV18 and TRBJ1-1, with D unclear. CDR1 and CDR2 from the germline V gene are KGHSH and LQKENI. V was clipped by 2 bases and J by 3 bases, with 7 bases between them. The CDR3 consists of 13 residues.

As DNA, the CDR3 is TGTGCCATCAGTGAGTCCGGCAGGACCGACGAGCAGTACTTC. Protein: CAISESGRTDEQYF. The chain combines TRBV10-3 with TRBJ2-7; D is uncertain. V shed 0 bases and J shed 5 bases, with 11 bases lying between them. Germline loops: CDR1 ENHRY, CDR2 SYGVKD. The CDR3 totals 14 residues.

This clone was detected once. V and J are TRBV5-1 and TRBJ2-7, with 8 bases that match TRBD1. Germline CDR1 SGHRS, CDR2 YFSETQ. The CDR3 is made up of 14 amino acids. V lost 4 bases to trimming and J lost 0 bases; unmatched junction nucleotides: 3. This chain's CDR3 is CASSPTGGSYEQYF. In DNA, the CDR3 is TGCGCCAGCAGCCCCACAGGGGGCTCCTACGAGCAGTACTTC.

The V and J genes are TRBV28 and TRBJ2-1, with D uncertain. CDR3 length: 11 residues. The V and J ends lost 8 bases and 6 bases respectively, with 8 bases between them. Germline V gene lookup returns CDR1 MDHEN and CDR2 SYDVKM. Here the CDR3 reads CASGIFNEQFF. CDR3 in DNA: TGTGCCAGCGGGATATTCAATGAGCAGTTCTTC.

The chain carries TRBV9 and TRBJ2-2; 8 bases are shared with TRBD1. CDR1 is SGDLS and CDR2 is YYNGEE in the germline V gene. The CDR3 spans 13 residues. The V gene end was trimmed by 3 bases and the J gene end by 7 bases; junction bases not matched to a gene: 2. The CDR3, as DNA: TGTGCCAGCAGCGGACAGGGGAGCGGGGAGCTGTTTTTT. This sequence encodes CASSGQGSGELFF. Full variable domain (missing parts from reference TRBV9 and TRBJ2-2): DSGVTQTPKHLITATGQRVTLRCSPRSGDLSVYWYQQSLDQGLQFLIQYYNGEERAKGNILERFSAQQFPDLHSELNLSSLELGDSALYFCASSGQGSGELFFGEGSRLTVL.